Listed here are 17 T cell receptor beta chains from one sample, sequenced in a study of Ad26.COV2.S vaccination and SARS-CoV-2 variants. Sample treatment: roughly 19 received Ad26.COV2.S at low or high dose, single or two shots; about 5 received placebo; per-sample allocation not given. All samples were drawn on day 63, counting from the first vaccine or placebo injection. Sequenced by immunoSEQ multiplex PCR; TCRdb stores in-frame clones only, minus some. Here the sample spans over 400,000 clones, approximately 90% being singletons. The material sequenced was peripheral blood, taken in a trial of Ad26.COV2.S vaccine versus placebo. All receptors come from a person aged 18-65 years who received the Ad26.COV2.S COVID-19 vaccine or a placebo.

The V call is TRBV4-3, the J call TRBJ1-2, with D perhaps TRBD1 (5 bases). This CDR3 is 16 amino acids long. Trimming shortened V by 0 bases and J by 4 bases, and 15 bases separated the two germline ends. CDR1 is LGHNA and CDR2 is YSLEER in the germline V gene. CDR3 sequence reads: CASSQERGLAPYGYTF. CDR3 in DNA: TGCGCCAGCAGCCAAGAACGGGGGTTAGCCCCCTATGGCTACACCTTC.

J is TRBJ2-7 and V is TRBV11-2; the D call may be TRBD1 or TRBD2 (5 bases each). Germline CDR1 reads SGHAT; CDR2 reads FQNNGV. The length of the CDR3 is 16 residues. The V end lost 1 base, the J end lost 7 bases, and 20 bases lay between the germline ends. CDR3 loop: CASSLVPGTVRGEQYF. Here the CDR3 DNA reads TGTGCCAGCAGCTTAGTGCCCGGGACCGTGAGGGGTGAGCAGTACTTC.

This chain uses TRBV5-5 with TRBJ2-3; 9 bases are shared with TRBD2. Germline loops: CDR1 SGHKS, CDR2 YYEKEE (reference sequence). This CDR3 spans 16 amino acids. V dropped 4 bases and J dropped 8; count of bases not matched to a gene: 14. The CDR3 nucleotides read TGTGCCAGCAGCCCCTACGGCGCGGGGGGGCCAGGTACGCAGTATTTT. It yields the protein CASSPYGAGGPGTQYF. The full variable domain, rest sourced from reference TRBV5-5 and TRBJ2-3, is DAGVTQSPTHLIKTRGQQVTLRCSPISGHKSVSWYQQVLGQGPQFIFQYYEKEERGRGNFPDRFSARQFPNYSSELNVNALLLGDSALYLCASSPYGAGGPGTQYFGPGTRLTVL.

The V call is TRBV7-9, the J call TRBJ2-2, with unresolved D. Trimming left V 5 bases short and J 10 bases short, with 11 bases between. The germline gives CDR1 SEHNR, CDR2 FQNEAQ (reference sequence). This CDR3 region has 12 residues. In nucleotides, the CDR3 is TGTGCCAGCAGCGCCCTCTCCTTGGAGCTGTTTTTT. Amino acid sequence: CASSALSLELFF.

J is TRBJ2-1 and V is TRBV12-3 or TRBV12-4; no firm D call. This CDR3 is 12 amino acids long. The ends were cut back, 6 bases at V and 9 bases at J, with 12 bases in the middle. The CDR3 loop is CASRRVAPEQFF. The CDR3, as DNA: TGTGCCAGCAGACGTGTTGCCCCTGAGCAGTTCTTC.

V and J are TRBV3-1 (or the pseudogene TRBV3-2) and TRBJ2-7; 9 nucleotides align to TRBD1. The CDR3 length is 15 residues. CDR1 is LGHDT and CDR2 is YNNKEL in the germline V gene (reference sequence). J lost 2 bases, V lost 6 bases, and 8 bases had no gene match. As DNA, the CDR3 is TGTGCCAGCAGACCCGGACAGGGGCGGACCTACGAGCAGTACTTC. Translated, it gives CASRPGQGRTYEQYF.

CDR3 in DNA: TGTGCCAGCTCACCGCCGGAACGGAACACTGAAGCTTTCTTT. It specifies CASSPPERNTEAFF. The rearrangement joins TRBV18 to TRBJ1-1, with D uncertain. This CDR3 is built from 14 residues. The germline V gene has CDR1 KGHSH and CDR2 LQKENI. V gave up 3 bases and J gave up 1 base, with 9 bases separating them. The complete variable domain, with remaining parts taken from reference TRBV18 and TRBJ1-1, reads NAGVMQNPRHLVRRRGQEARLRCSPMKGHSHVYWYRQLPEEGLKFMVYLQKENIIDESGMPKERFSAEFPKEGPSILRIQQVVRGDSAAYFCASSPPERNTEAFFGQGTRLTVV.

The chain employs TRBV6-5 and TRBJ1-4; TRBD1 matches at 7 bases. V gave up 5 bases and J gave up 8 bases; unmatched junction bases: 8. CDR1 is MNHEY, CDR2 SVGAGI, per germline. The CDR3 is 14 residues long. For the CDR3, the DNA is TGTGCCAGCAGTCGGATTGACAGGGTCGAAAAACTGTTTTTT. Its translation is CASSRIDRVEKLFF.

The rearrangement joins TRBV7-2 to TRBJ2-3; D remains ambiguous. The CDR3 has 14 amino acids. The V gene's germline CDR1 is SGHTA and CDR2 FQGNSA. V lost 1 base to trimming and J lost 7 bases, with 12 bases between them. The CDR3 region has the DNA TGTGCCAGCAGCTTAGAGAGGTATAGTCATACGCAGTATTTT. This codes for CASSLERYSHTQYF.

The chain has TRBV12-3 or TRBV12-4 and TRBJ2-7, with D possibly matching TRBD1 (5 bases). V was cut by 6 bases and J by 5 bases, with 11 bases left in between. This CDR3 spans 12 amino acids. This CDR3 is CASRTPGNEQYF. CDR3 nucleotide sequence: TGTGCCAGCAGGACCCCAGGGAACGAGCAGTACTTC.

The chain is built from TRBV27 and TRBJ1-4; unclear D gene. This CDR3 has 14 residues. Germline V gene data show CDR1 as MNHEY and CDR2 as SMNVEV (reference sequence). V lost 2 bases and J 5 bases, leaving 9 bases between the germline ends. CDR3 in DNA: TGTGCCAGCAGTTTAGGAGGAAAGAATGAAAAACTGTTTTTT. It translates to CASSLGGKNEKLFF.

The gene calls are TRBV11-2 and TRBJ1-2; 8 bases match TRBD1. The J segment lost 4 bases and the V segment lost 0 bases, leaving 4 bases of the junction unmatched. Per germline, CDR1 SGHAT and CDR2 FQNNGV. The CDR3 runs 15 residues. This CDR3 reads CASSLEYRGSYGYTF. The CDR3 nucleotides are TGTGCCAGCAGCTTAGAGTACAGGGGGAGCTATGGCTACACCTTC.

The chain uses TRBV29-1 and TRBJ1-2; D remains unclear. V lost 3 bases, J lost 2 bases, and 13 bases lay in between. The CDR3 has 14 residues. CDR1 is SQVTM and CDR2 is ANQGSEA in the germline V gene. The CDR3 region has the DNA TGCAGCGTTGATAGACGTGAAAACAACTATGGCTACACCTTC. It is translated as CSVDRRENNYGYTF.

The chain carries TRBV7-9 and TRBJ2-2; D is unresolved. This CDR3 region has 15 residues. V was shortened by 6 bases and J by 3 bases, with 14 bases between the two germline ends. Germline CDR1 is SEHNR and CDR2 is FQNEAQ (reference sequence). CDR3 residues: CASRPVDRDTGELFF. CDR3 coding DNA: TGTGCCAGCAGACCGGTGGACCGGGACACCGGGGAGCTGTTTTTT.

The gene calls are TRBV6-1 and TRBJ1-1; 7 bases agree with TRBD1. J was trimmed by 7 bases and V by 4 bases; bases with no gene match: 18. The CDR3 totals 17 residues. Germline-derived CDR1 and CDR2 are MNHNS and SASEGT. This chain's CDR3 is CASSARQGIYFRNEAFF. The CDR3 nucleotides are TGTGCCAGCAGTGCCCGACAGGGTATATACTTTCGGAATGAAGCTTTCTTT.

The V and J genes are TRBV4-3 and TRBJ1-1; D remains unclear. The germline CDR1 and CDR2 sequences are LGHNA and YSLEER. Trimming shortened V by 0 bases and J by 1 base, and 12 bases separated the two germline ends. The CDR3 sequence is 16 residues long. Here the CDR3 reads CASSQDTYQKNTEAFF. The CDR3 DNA follows: TGCGCCAGCAGCCAAGATACATACCAGAAGAACACTGAAGCTTTCTTT.

J is TRBJ1-6 and V is TRBV5-4, with D possibly TRBD1 on 6 matching bases. The V gene's germline CDR1 is SGHNT and CDR2 YYREEE (reference sequence). Trimming stripped 3 bases from V and 9 bases from J, with 13 bases between. The CDR3 has 14 amino acids. Here the CDR3 reads CASSSTGLGSPLHF. CDR3 in DNA: TGTGCCAGCAGCTCTACAGGGTTAGGTTCACCCCTCCACTTT. Full variable domain (missing parts from reference TRBV5-4 and TRBJ1-6): ETGVTQSPTHLIKTRGQQVTLRCSSQSGHNTVSWYQQALGQGPQFIFQYYREEENGRGNFPPRFSGLQFPNYSSELNVNALELDDSALYLCASSSTGLGSPLHFGNGTRLTVT.